The 27 T cell receptor beta chains presented below share a single source sample, sequenced in a study of blood T cell repertoires in COVID-19. The assay was immunoSEQ multiplex PCR, and TCRdb's table has in-frame clones only and misses some. The data show over 300,000 clones, more than 70% seen once. Source material: peripheral blood. The receptor source for this set is a man aged 35 to 55 with acute or convalescent COVID-19.

The rearrangement links TRBV5-1 to TRBJ2-2; 9 bases fit TRBD2. Trimming took 1 base from V and 4 from J; bases not matched to a gene: 5. Per the germline V gene, CDR1 is SGHRS and CDR2 is YFSETQ. The CDR3 has 16 residues. The CDR3 is CASSLLAGGTTGELFF. For the CDR3, the DNA is TGCGCCAGCAGCTTGTTGGCGGGGGGGACCACCGGGGAGCTGTTTTTT.

The V call is TRBV5-1, the J call TRBJ1-3, with 9 bases aligning to TRBD1. Germline V CDR1 and CDR2: SGHRS, YFSETQ. The CDR3 runs 15 residues. V shed 0 bases and J 4 bases; nucleotides not matched to a gene: 2. In DNA form, the CDR3 reads TGCGCCAGCAGCTTGGACAGGGGGCGAGGAAACACCATATATTTT. Translating gives CASSLDRGRGNTIYF.

The J gene is TRBJ2-3, the V gene TRBV7-3, with 8 bases aligning to TRBD2. Germline lookup yields CDR1 SGHTA and CDR2 FQGTGA. J lost 2 bases, V lost 5 bases, and 6 bases had no gene match. This CDR3 spans 15 amino acids. The CDR3 sequence: CASSPRGGDTDTQYF. The CDR3 coding sequence is TGTGCCAGCAGCCCCCGGGGGGGCGACACAGATACGCAGTATTTT.

This clone was seen a few times. This chain joins TRBV7-9 and TRBJ2-5, with 7 bases identical to TRBD2. The CDR3 spans 13 residues. Germline V gene sequence: CDR1 SEHNR, CDR2 FQNEAQ (reference sequence). The V gene end was trimmed by 1 base and the J gene end by 4 bases; junction bases not matched to a gene: 0. CDR3 amino acids: CASSLGTRETQYF. The CDR3 DNA sequence: TGTGCCAGCAGCTTAGGGACTAGAGAGACCCAGTACTTC. The variable domain in full, completed from reference TRBV7-9 and TRBJ2-5, reads DTGVSQNPRHKITKRGQNVTFRCDPISEHNRLYWYRQTLGQGPEFLTYFQNEAQLEKSRLLSDRFSAERPKGSFSTLEIQRTEQGDSAMYLCASSLGTRETQYFGPGTRLLVL.

The rearrangement links TRBV9 to TRBJ1-3; no reliable D call. CDR1 is SGDLS and CDR2 is YYNGEE in the germline V gene. The CDR3 length is 18 residues. V lost 0 bases and J lost 0, with 16 bases in between. The CDR3 nucleotides read TGTGCCAGCAGCGTAGCTTTAACGAGGCAATCCTCTGGAAACACCATATATTTT. This translates into CASSVALTRQSSGNTIYF.

This chain joins TRBV2 and TRBJ1-4; 7 bases map to TRBD1. This CDR3 comprises 16 residues. Germline V gene lookup returns CDR1 SNHLY and CDR2 FYNNEI. V lost 4 bases and J lost 8; bases outside the gene matches: 13. In nucleotides, the CDR3 is TGTGCCAGCAGTGTTGATCGGAGGGGGCTAGTCGAAAAACTGTTTTTT. It specifies CASSVDRRGLVEKLFF.

The V call is TRBV27, the J call TRBJ2-7; D perhaps matches TRBD1 (6 bases). The CDR3 contains 15 residues. The V end lost 1 base, the J end lost 5 bases, and 15 bases lay between the germline ends. Germline-derived CDR1 and CDR2 are MNHEY and SMNVEV (reference sequence). CDR3 DNA: TGTGCCAGCAGTTTATATGTACAGGGTGTGAACGAGCAGTACTTC. It encodes CASSLYVQGVNEQYF.

V gene TRBV5-1 combines with J gene TRBJ1-4; perhaps TRBD1 as D (6 bases). Germline CDR1 and CDR2: SGHRS and YFSETQ. CDR3 length: 14 amino acids. V lost 4 bases to trimming and J lost 6 bases, with 13 bases between them. The CDR3 spells CASSPGGQDEKLFF. The DNA of the CDR3 is TGCGCCAGCAGCCCGGGGGGGCAGGATGAAAAACTGTTTTTT.

CDR3 residues: CASSWRTGSPLHF. DNA for the CDR3: TGTGCCAGCAGCTGGAGGACAGGTTCACCCCTCCACTTT. The V call is TRBV7-8, the J call TRBJ1-6, with 7 nucleotides matching TRBD1. Trimming removed 4 bases from V and 9 bases from J; junction bases left unmatched: 3. Per the germline V gene, CDR1 is SGHVS and CDR2 is FQNEAQ. CDR3 length: 13 residues.

The chain combines TRBV29-1 with TRBJ2-5; weak D call: TRBD1 (6 bases). CDR1 is SQVTM, CDR2 ANQGSEA, per germline. The CDR3 has 15 amino acids. Between the trimmed V and J ends, which lost 5 bases and 5 bases, there was a span of 21 bases. The CDR3 spells CSVSPPLGQTETQYF. CDR3 DNA: TGCAGCGTTTCCCCCCCCTTAGGACAGACCGAGACCCAGTACTTC. Supplemented by reference TRBV29-1 and TRBJ2-5, the full variable domain reads SAVISQKPSRDICQRGTSLTIQCQVDSQVTMMFWYRQQPGQSLTLIATANQGSEATYESGFVIDKFPISRPNLTFSTLTVSNMSPEDSSIYLCSVSPPLGQTETQYFGPGTRLLVL.

The chain carries TRBV19 and TRBJ2-1, with D possibly matching TRBD2 (5 bases). The V gene's germline CDR1 is LNHDA and CDR2 SQIVND (reference sequence). This CDR3 is built from 15 residues. V was pared by 3 bases and J by 2 bases, with 11 bases between. CDR3 sequence (DNA): TGTGCCAGTAGTATTATACTAGTCACCTACAATGAGCAGTTCTTC. Amino acids: CASSIILVTYNEQFF.

This clone was counted only a few times. The CDR3 region has the DNA TGTGCCAGCAGCCCTACAGGGATCGACATTCAGTACTTC. Its protein is CASSPTGIDIQYF. The chain couples TRBV7-9 to TRBJ2-4; TRBD1 might be the D (6 bases). Per germline, CDR1 SEHNR and CDR2 FQNEAQ (reference sequence). The CDR3 contains 13 residues. V was trimmed by 5 bases and J by 8 bases, leaving 13 bases between them.

V usage is TRBV4-3 and J usage is TRBJ2-2, with 9 nucleotides matching TRBD1. Trimming cost V 4 bases and J 3 bases; bases outside gene matches: 3. The V gene's germline CDR1 is LGHNA and CDR2 YSLEER. The CDR3 spans 15 residues. CDR3 loop: CASSLGTGYTGELFF. The CDR3 DNA sequence: TGCGCCAGCAGCCTGGGGACAGGGTACACCGGGGAGCTGTTTTTT.

This chain joins TRBV3-1 (or the pseudogene TRBV3-2) and TRBJ2-3, with D perhaps TRBD2 (6 bases). Trimming stripped 0 bases from V and 0 bases from J, with 10 bases between. The CDR3 spans 16 residues. Looked up from germline, CDR1 is LGHDT and CDR2 is YNNKEL (reference sequence). CDR3 in amino acids: CASSQESRGSTDTQYF. The CDR3 DNA reads as TGTGCCAGCAGCCAAGAGTCGCGGGGAAGCACAGATACGCAGTATTTT.

This chain joins TRBV11-1 and TRBJ1-1; perhaps TRBD1 as D (5 bases). The CDR3 contains 15 residues. Per the germline V gene, CDR1 is SGHAT and CDR2 is FQDESV (reference sequence). Trimming shortened V by 6 bases and J by 6 bases, and 20 bases separated the two germline ends. CDR3 DNA: TGTGCCAGCAGTTTGCACGTCCAGGGACTCGCTGAAGCTTTCTTT. Translated: CASSLHVQGLAEAFF.

The chain carries TRBV19 and TRBJ2-1, with TRBD2 identical over 7 bases. The trim removed 1 base at V and 3 bases at J, leaving 9 bases unmatched. CDR1 is LNHDA, CDR2 SQIVND, per germline (reference sequence). The CDR3 consists of 17 residues. For the CDR3, the DNA is TGTGCCAGTAGTATAGTTGGCGGCGGGAGAGTCTACAATGAGCAGTTCTTC. Its translation: CASSIVGGGRVYNEQFF.

The rearrangement uses TRBV28 and TRBJ1-2, with D uncertain. Trimming cost V 8 bases and J 0 bases, with 7 bases left between them. This CDR3 has 12 residues. CDR1 and CDR2 from the germline V gene are MDHEN and SYDVKM. The CDR3 sequence: CASSETNYGYTF. The DNA of the CDR3 is TGTGCCAGCTCGGAGACTAACTATGGCTACACCTTC.

This clone turned up a few times. The V call is TRBV7-9, the J call TRBJ2-2, with D tentatively TRBD1 (5 bases). Trimming took 4 bases from V and 6 from J, leaving 9 bases between them. The CDR3 is 13 amino acids. The germline V gene encodes CDR1 SEHNR and CDR2 FQNEAQ (reference sequence). In DNA, the CDR3 is TGTGCCAGCAGCTCCAGGGTTTCCGGGGAGCTGTTTTTT. Protein: CASSSRVSGELFF.

The chain links TRBV5-1 to TRBJ2-7, with D possibly TRBD2 on 5 matching bases. Trimming removed 4 bases at V and 6 bases at J, with 23 bases between. The CDR3 spans 16 residues. Germline values: CDR1 SGHRS, CDR2 YFSETQ. CDR3 loop: CASSLGAYYPSREQYF. CDR3 nucleotide sequence: TGCGCCAGCAGCCTGGGAGCGTACTACCCCTCCCGCGAGCAGTACTTC.

The chain couples TRBV5-4 to TRBJ1-2; TRBD1 might be the D (5 bases). V gave up 1 base and J gave up 4 bases, with 8 bases separating them. The CDR3 covers 13 residues. Looked up from germline, CDR1 is SGHNT and CDR2 is YYREEE (reference sequence). The chain's CDR3 is CASSLWGSYGYTF. The CDR3 region has the DNA TGTGCCAGCAGCTTGTGGGGCTCCTATGGCTACACCTTC.

This clone came up once. The CDR3 DNA reads TGTGCCACCCAGGCCAGGACAGGGGCTCAAGAGACCCAGTACTTC. As protein: CATQARTGAQETQYF. The chain links TRBV10-3 to TRBJ2-5, with TRBD1 identical over 9 bases. With V trimmed by 10 bases and J by 2 bases, 11 bases remained unmatched. CDR3 length equals 15 residues. CDR1 and CDR2 from the germline V gene are ENHRY and SYGVKD.

This clone was recorded only once. This sequence joins TRBV6-2 or TRBV6-3 and TRBJ2-1; no clear D. Per the germline V gene, CDR1 is MNHEY and CDR2 is SVGEGT. The V gene lost 6 bases and the J gene lost 10 bases, with 10 bases spanning the gap. The CDR3 contains 11 residues. CDR3 amino acids: CASSRVKEQFF. CDR3 in DNA: TGTGCCAGCAGCCGCGTAAAAGAGCAGTTCTTC.

The table lists this clone with a few counts. The chain combines TRBV10-1 with TRBJ2-1; 11 positions agree with TRBD2. With V trimmed by 3 bases and J by 4 bases, 5 bases remained unmatched. Looked up from germline, CDR1 is WNHNN and CDR2 is SYGVQD (reference sequence). The CDR3 contains 16 residues. The CDR3 is CASSEVTSGSYNEQFF. The CDR3 DNA follows: TGCGCCAGCAGTGAAGTAACTAGCGGGAGTTACAATGAGCAGTTCTTC.

This chain joins TRBV6-6 and TRBJ2-3, with 10 nucleotides matching TRBD2. From germline, CDR1 is MNHNY and CDR2 SVGAGI (reference sequence). With V trimmed by 5 bases and J by 2 bases, 4 bases remained unmatched. The CDR3 length is 15 residues. The CDR3 bases are TGTGCCAGCAGTCTAGCGGGAGAAATCACAGATACGCAGTATTTT. It translates to CASSLAGEITDTQYF.

This rearrangement joins TRBV5-4 to TRBJ2-5; TRBD2 matches at 11 bases. This CDR3 contains 17 residues. Germline trimming cut 0 bases from V and 3 bases from J; bases unmatched to any gene: 7. The germline V gene encodes CDR1 SGHNT and CDR2 YYREEE (reference sequence). CDR3 DNA sequence: TGTGCCAGCAGCTTGGGACTAGCGGGGCCAATCGAAGAGACCCAGTACTTC. Its protein product is CASSLGLAGPIEETQYF.

The V and J genes are TRBV7-9 and TRBJ2-3, with TRBD2 matching 13 bases. CDR1 and CDR2 (germline): SEHNR, FQNEAQ (reference sequence). This CDR3 is built from 17 residues. Unmatched junction bases numbered 3, after V lost 0 bases and J lost 3 bases. In nucleotides, the CDR3 is TGTGCCAGCAGCTTAGCCCGGACTAGCGGGGGAACAGATACGCAGTATTTT. This encodes CASSLARTSGGTDTQYF.

The V call is TRBV4-2, the J call TRBJ2-7; TRBD1 is a possible D gene (6 bases). The germline gives CDR1 LGHNA, CDR2 YNFKEQ. With 6 bases removed from V and 3 bases from J, the gap between germline ends came to 12 bases. The CDR3 spans 13 residues. CDR3 nucleotides: TGTGCCAGCAGGCGAGGACAGTACTACGAGCAGTACTTC. Protein product: CASRRGQYYEQYF.